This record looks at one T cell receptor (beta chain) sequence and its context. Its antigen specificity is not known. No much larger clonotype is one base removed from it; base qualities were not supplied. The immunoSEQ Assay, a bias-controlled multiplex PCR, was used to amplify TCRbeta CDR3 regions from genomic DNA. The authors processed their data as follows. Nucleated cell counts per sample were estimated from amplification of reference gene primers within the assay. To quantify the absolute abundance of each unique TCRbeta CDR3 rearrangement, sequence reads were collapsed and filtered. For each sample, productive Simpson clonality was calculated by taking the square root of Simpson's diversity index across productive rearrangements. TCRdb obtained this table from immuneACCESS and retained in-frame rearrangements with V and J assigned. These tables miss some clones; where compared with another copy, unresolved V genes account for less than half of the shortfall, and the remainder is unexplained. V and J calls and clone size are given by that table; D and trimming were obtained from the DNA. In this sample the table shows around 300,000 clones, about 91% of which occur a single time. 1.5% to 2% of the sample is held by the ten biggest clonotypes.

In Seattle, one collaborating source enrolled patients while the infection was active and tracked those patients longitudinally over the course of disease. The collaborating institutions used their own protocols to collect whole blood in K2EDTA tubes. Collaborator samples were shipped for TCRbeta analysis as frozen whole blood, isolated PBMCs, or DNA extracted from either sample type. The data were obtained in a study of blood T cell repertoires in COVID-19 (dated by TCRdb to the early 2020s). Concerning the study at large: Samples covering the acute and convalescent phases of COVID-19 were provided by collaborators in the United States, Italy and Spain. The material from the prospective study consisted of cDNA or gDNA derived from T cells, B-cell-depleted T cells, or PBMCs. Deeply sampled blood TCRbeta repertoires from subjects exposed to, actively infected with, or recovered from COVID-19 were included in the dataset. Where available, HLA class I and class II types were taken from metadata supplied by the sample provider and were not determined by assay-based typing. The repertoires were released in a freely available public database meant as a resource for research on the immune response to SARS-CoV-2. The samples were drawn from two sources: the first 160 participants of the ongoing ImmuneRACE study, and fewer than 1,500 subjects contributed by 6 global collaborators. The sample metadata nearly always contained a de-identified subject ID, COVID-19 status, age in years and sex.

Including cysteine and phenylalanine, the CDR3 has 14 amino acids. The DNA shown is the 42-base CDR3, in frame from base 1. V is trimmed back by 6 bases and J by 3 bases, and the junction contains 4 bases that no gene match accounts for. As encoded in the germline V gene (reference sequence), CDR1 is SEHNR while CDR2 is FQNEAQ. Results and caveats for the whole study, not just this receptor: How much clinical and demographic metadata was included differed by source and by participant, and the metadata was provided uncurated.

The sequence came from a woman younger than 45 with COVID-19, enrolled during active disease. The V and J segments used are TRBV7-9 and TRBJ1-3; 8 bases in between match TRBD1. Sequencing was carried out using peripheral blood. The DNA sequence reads TGTGCCAGCAGTCATACAGGGGGTGGAAACACCATATATTTT. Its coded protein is CASSHTGGGNTIYF.